Described below is a single T cell receptor (beta chain) sequence and its context. Antigen unknown. Together with a sample-barcoded 5' primer, a J-beta primer mix was included in a second PCR lasting roughly 6 to 12 cycles. Template switching added a 12-random-nucleotide identifier to every cDNA molecule. TCRdb used MiXCR to reprocess the 5' RACE reads, holding one entry per CDR3 protein. This table has some 900,000 distinct CDR3 sequences, roughly 26% appearing once. V lost 3 bases to trimming and J lost 4 bases; unmatched junction nucleotides: 4. CDR1 and CDR2 (germline): SGHRS, YFSETQ. This CDR3 has 14 amino acids. Donation came from healthy Caucasian individuals in Russia who were aged roughly 6 to 95. Collection of roughly 9.6 milliliters of peripheral blood was performed for each donor. The data originate from a study of blood T cells in healthy people across ages. General study points: Per million T cells, TCR beta diversity dropped about linearly as age rose.

The sequence was obtained from a woman aged 80 or over in good health. The rearrangement links TRBV5-1 to TRBJ1-2, with 9 positions matching TRBD1. Sequenced material: blood. The CDR3, as DNA: TGCGCCAGCAGCTGGGACAGGGCTAGCTATGGCTACACCTTC. This gives the protein CASSWDRASYGYTF.